What follows is one TCR beta chain and its context. The antigen remains unidentified. The junction had 7 bases not matched to a gene; V was cut back by 6 bases and J by 4 bases. Germline CDR1 is SNHLY and CDR2 is FYNNEI. The CDR3 spans 14 residues. The data derive from a study of T cell responses to AZD1222 COVID-19 vaccine. For the study at large: Pooling covered second doses at about 4 or about 12 weeks. The study, taken as a whole, reports: Nearly half of the spike-specific TCRs reportedly recognize variant regions that carry no mutations. Mostly white British, mostly female donors; authors suggested clonal diversity may be underestimated.

Produced via immunoSEQ multiplex PCR; TCRdb's table is partial and in-frame only. The top ten hold about 11% of the sample, which has 75,000 to 95,000 clones, 88% seen once. The receptor comes from an adult in good health. This specimen consisted of peripheral blood, obtained on day 0 of AZD1222 vaccination. V is TRBV2 and J is TRBJ2-7, with 9 bases matching TRBD1. CDR3 loop: CASSEQGARYEQYF. The CDR3 nucleotides are TGTGCCAGCAGCGAACAGGGGGCGCGGTACGAGCAGTACTTC.